The clone carrying this TCR beta chain was counted a single time. Its specificity is unknown. The entry originates in a study of shared clonotypes between healthy human individuals. Points from the study as a whole: Several donors shared about 5% of their naive CD4 clonotypes.

Naive CD8 isolation took CD45RO-negative cells positively selected for CCR7 and excluded terminally differentiated effector memory CD45RA+ cells. Germline V lookup: CDR1 ENHRY, CDR2 SYGVKD. This CDR3 contains 12 residues. Trimming pared 8 bases from V and 4 bases from J, leaving 11 bases between. Per the study methods: ImmunoSEQ junction-only sequences lacked quality scores, so their filtering differed. Profiled with immunoSEQ multiplex PCR; TCRdb holds only in-frame clones, not every one. Clone size and the V and J calls come from that table; the DNA yielded D and trimming. The sample includes over 750,000 clones, roughly 96% of them seen just once.

The genes are TRBV10-3 and TRBJ1-1; D not certain. The sequence was collected from a man aged 25 to 40 in good health. The sample comprised naive CD8+ T cells sorted from blood. Here the CDR3 reads CAIRQGSTEAFF. The CDR3 DNA reads TGTGCCATCCGACAAGGATCCACTGAAGCTTTCTTT.